This entry lists 4 T cell receptor beta chains sequenced from one sample in a study of a mutant IDH1 vaccine in newly diagnosed glioma. Produced via immunoSEQ multiplex PCR; TCRdb's table is partial and in-frame only. The sample holds around 11,000 clones, approximately 89% seen once. The time point was: week 23, last vaccination. A single vaccine dose contained 300 ug of mutant IDH1 20-mer peptide, and topical imiquimod was used with it. What these receptors recognize is not known. The source was PBMCs, collected from a glioma patient whose treatment included an IDH1 peptide vaccine. These receptors originate from a woman aged 40 to 55 with glioma. Some clones in this sample may be carry-over from other donors' samples.

This rearrangement joins TRBV6-5 to TRBJ2-3; 7 bases match TRBD1. With V trimmed by 0 bases and J by 2 bases, 2 bases remained unmatched. CDR3 length: 15 amino acids. Germline V gene sequence: CDR1 MNHEY, CDR2 SVGAGI. CDR3 sequence: CASSYSGQLTDTQYF. CDR3 DNA sequence: TGTGCCAGCAGTTACTCGGGACAGCTCACAGATACGCAGTATTTT.

This clone showed up just once. The chain uses TRBV29-1 and TRBJ2-2; no definite D call. CDR1 and CDR2 from the germline V gene are SQVTM and ANQGSEA. Trimming took off 3 bases at V and 3 bases at J, with 8 bases between the two ends. This CDR3 region has 13 residues. DNA for the CDR3: TGCAGCGTTGAGATTAGTTACACCGGGGAGCTGTTTTTT. This codes for CSVEISYTGELFF.

The chain uses TRBV6-5 and TRBJ1-5, with a weak D call TRBD1 (5 bases). CDR1 MNHEY and CDR2 SVGAGI come from the germline V gene. The ends were cut back, 5 bases at V and 2 bases at J, with 10 bases in the middle. The CDR3 runs to 14 residues. CDR3 in DNA: TGTGCCAGCAGTCGGGGACCGCGCAATCAGCCCCAGCATTTT. Its translation: CASSRGPRNQPQHF.

V gene TRBV27 combines with J gene TRBJ2-7; maybe TRBD1 (6 bases). Trimming cost V 8 bases and J 5 bases, with 13 bases left between them. The CDR3 contains 12 residues. The germline V gene has CDR1 MNHEY and CDR2 SMNVEV (reference sequence). CDR3 loop: CASRDNVHEQYF. The CDR3 DNA sequence: TGTGCCAGCCGGGACAACGTCCACGAGCAGTACTTC.